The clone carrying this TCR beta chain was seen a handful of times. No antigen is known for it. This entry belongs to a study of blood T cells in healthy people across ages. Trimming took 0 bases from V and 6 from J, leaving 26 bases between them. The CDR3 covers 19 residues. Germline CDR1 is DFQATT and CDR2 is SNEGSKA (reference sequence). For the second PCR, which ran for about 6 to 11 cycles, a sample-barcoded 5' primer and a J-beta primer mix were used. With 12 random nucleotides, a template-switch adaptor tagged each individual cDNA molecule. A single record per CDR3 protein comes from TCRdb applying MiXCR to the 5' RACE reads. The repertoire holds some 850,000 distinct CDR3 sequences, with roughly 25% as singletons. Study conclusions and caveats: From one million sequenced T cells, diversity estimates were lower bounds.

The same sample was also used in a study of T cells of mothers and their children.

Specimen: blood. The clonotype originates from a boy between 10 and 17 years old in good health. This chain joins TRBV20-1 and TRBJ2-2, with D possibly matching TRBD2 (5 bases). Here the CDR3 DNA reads TGCAGTGCTAGAGATCCCATCGCGGGTTCTAGGGATAGAGCCGGGGAGCTGTTTTTT. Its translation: CSARDPIAGSRDRAGELFF.